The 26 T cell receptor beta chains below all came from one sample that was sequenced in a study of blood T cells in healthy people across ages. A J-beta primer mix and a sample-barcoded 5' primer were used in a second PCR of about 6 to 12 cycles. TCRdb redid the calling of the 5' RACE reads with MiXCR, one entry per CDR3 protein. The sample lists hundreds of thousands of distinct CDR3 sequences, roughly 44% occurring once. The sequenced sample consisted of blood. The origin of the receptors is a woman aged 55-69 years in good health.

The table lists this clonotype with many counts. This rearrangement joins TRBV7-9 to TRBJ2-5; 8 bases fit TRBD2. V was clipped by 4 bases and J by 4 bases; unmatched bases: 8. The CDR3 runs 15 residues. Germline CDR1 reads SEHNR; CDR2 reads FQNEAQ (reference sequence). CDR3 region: CASSSQAGVRETQYF. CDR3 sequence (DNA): TGTGCCAGCAGCTCCCAAGCGGGAGTGAGAGAGACCCAGTACTTC.

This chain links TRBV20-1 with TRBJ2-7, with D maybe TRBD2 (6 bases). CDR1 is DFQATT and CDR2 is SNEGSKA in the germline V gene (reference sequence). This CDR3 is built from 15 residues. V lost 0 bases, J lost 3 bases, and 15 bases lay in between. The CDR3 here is CSARDRGGTVYEQYF. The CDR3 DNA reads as TGCAGTGCTAGAGATCGGGGAGGAACCGTCTACGAGCAGTACTTC.

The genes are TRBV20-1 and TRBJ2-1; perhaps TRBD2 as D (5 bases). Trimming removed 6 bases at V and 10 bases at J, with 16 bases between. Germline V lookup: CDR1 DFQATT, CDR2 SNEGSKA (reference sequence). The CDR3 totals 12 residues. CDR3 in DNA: TGCAGTGCCCCCGAGGCGGGCTTCGAGCAGTTCTTC. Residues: CSAPEAGFEQFF.

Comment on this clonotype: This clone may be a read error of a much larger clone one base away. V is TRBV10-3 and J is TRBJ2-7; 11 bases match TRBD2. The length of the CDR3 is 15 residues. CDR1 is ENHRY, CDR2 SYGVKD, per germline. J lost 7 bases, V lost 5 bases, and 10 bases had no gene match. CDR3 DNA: TGTGCCATCAGTACTAGCGGGGGACCCTACAATGAGCAGTACTTC. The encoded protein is CAISTSGGPYNEQYF.

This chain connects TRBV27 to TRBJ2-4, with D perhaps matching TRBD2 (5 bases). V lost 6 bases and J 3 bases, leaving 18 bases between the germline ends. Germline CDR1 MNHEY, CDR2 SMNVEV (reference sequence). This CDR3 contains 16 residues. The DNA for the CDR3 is TGTGCCAGCAGCCCTCTGGAGGTTGAGGGCAAAAACATTCAGTACTTC. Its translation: CASSPLEVEGKNIQYF.

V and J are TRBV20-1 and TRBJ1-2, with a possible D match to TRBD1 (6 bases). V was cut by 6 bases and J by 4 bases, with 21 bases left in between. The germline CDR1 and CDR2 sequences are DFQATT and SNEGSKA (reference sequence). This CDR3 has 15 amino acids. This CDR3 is CSAPAGGRTAYGYTF. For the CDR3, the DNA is TGCAGTGCCCCGGCGGGGGGGCGCACGGCCTATGGCTACACCTTC.

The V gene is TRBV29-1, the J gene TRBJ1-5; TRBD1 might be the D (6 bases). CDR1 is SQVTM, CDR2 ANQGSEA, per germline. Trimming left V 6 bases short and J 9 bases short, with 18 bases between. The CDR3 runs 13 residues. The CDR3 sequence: CSVGDRLNGPQHF. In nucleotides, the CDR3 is TGCAGCGTGGGAGACAGGCTCAATGGGCCCCAGCATTTT.

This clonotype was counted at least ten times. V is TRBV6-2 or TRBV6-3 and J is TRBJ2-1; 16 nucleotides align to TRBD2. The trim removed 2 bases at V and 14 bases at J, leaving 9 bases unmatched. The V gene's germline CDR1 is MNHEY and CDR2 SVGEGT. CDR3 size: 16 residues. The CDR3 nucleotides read TGTGCCAGCAGTTACGAGGGACTAGCGGGAGGGGCTACGAAGTTCTTC. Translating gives CASSYEGLAGGATKFF.

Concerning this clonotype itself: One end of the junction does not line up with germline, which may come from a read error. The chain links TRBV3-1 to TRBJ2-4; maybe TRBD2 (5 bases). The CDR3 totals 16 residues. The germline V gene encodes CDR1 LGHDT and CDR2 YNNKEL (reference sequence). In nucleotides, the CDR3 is TGTGCCAGCAGCTCCGTTAAAAGCCTAGCCAAAACCATTCAGTACTTC. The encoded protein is CASSSVKSLAKTIQYF.

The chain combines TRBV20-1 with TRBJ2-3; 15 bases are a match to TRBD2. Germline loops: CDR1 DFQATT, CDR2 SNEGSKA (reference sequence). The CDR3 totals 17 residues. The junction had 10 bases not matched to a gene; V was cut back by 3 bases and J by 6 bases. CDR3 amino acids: CSARGLAGGPHWDTQYF. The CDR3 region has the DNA TGCAGTGCTAGGGGACTAGCGGGAGGTCCCCATTGGGATACGCAGTATTTT.

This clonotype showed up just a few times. The DNA for the CDR3 is TGTGCCAGCAGCCAAACCCGGCTAGCGGTCTTCCAAGAGACCCAGTACTTC. It specifies CASSQTRLAVFQETQYF. The chain uses TRBV3-1 and TRBJ2-5, with 7 positions matching TRBD2. J lost 1 base, V lost 2 bases, and 10 bases had no gene match. Germline V gene data show CDR1 as LGHDT and CDR2 as YNNKEL (reference sequence). The CDR3 length is 17 residues.

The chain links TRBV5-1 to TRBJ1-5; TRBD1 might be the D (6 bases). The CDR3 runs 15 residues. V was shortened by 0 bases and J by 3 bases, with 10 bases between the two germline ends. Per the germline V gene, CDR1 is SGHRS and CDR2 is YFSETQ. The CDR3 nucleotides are TGCGCCAGCAGCTTGGGGGACATACCCAATCAGCCCCAGCATTTT. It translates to CASSLGDIPNQPQHF.

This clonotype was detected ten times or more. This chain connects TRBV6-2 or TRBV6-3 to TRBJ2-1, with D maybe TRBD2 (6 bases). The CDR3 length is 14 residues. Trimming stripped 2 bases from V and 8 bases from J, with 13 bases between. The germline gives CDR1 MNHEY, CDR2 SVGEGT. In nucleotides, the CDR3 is TGTGCCAGCAGTTACCAAAGTAAGCGGGATGAGCAGTTCTTC. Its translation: CASSYQSKRDEQFF.

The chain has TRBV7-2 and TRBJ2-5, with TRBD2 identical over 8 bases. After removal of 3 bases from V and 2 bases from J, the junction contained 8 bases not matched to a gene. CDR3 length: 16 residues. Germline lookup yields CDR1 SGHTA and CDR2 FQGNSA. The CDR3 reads CASSLIAGITQETQYF. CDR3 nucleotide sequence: TGTGCCAGCAGCTTGATAGCGGGGATTACTCAAGAGACCCAGTACTTC.

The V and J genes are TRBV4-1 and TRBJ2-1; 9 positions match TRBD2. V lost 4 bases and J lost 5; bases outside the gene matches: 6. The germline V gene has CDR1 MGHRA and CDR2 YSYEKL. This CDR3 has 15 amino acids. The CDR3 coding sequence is TGCGCCAGCAGCCCAAATAGCGGGAGTGACAATGAGCAGTTCTTC. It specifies CASSPNSGSDNEQFF.

In nucleotides, the CDR3 is TGTGCCAGAGACCCCGACAGAGCGAACACCGGGGAGCTGTTTTTT. It yields the protein CARDPDRANTGELFF. The rearrangement joins TRBV28 to TRBJ2-2, with D tentatively TRBD1 (5 bases). This CDR3 has 15 amino acids. CDR1 is MDHEN, CDR2 SYDVKM, per germline. V lost 9 bases and J 0 bases, leaving 14 bases between the germline ends.

CDR3 protein: CASSQGDRGQAHF. The CDR3 nucleotides read TGTGCCAGCAGCCAAGGGGACAGGGGGCAGGCGCATTTT. The chain recombines TRBV3-1 with TRBJ1-5; 12 bases map to TRBD1. The V segment lost 1 base and the J segment 15 bases; nucleotides outside the gene matches: 4. Germline CDR1 LGHDT, CDR2 YNNKEL (reference sequence). The CDR3 runs to 13 residues. The full variable domain, completed using reference TRBV3-1 and TRBJ1-5, is DTAVSQTPKYLVTQMGNDKSIKCEQNLGHDTMYWYKQDSKKFLKIMFSYNNKELIINETVPNRFSPKSPDKAHLNLHINSLELGDSAVYFCASSQGDRGQAHFGDGTRLSIL.

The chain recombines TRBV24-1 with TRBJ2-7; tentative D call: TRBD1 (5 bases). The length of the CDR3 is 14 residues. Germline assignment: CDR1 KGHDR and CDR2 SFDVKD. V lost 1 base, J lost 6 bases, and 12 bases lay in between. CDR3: CATSDFNWGGEQYF. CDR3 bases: TGTGCCACCAGTGATTTCAATTGGGGCGGCGAGCAGTACTTC.

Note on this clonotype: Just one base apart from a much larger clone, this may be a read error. The CDR3 here is CSVRGTADTQYF. The CDR3 DNA is TGCAGCGTTCGGGGGACCGCAGATACGCAGTATTTT. The rearrangement joins TRBV29-1 to TRBJ2-3; tentative D call: TRBD2 (6 bases). Trimming pared 5 bases from V and 4 bases from J, leaving 10 bases between. The V gene's germline CDR1 is SQVTM and CDR2 ANQGSEA. The CDR3 loop spans 12 amino acids.

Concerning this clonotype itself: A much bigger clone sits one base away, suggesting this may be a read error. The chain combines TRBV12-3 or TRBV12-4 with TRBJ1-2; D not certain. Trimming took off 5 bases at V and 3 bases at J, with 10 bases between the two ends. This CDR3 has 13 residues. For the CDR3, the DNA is TGTGCCAGCAGTGTGGAGACGGACTATGGCTACACCTTC. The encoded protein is CASSVETDYGYTF.

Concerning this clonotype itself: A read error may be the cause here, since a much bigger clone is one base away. The CDR3 coding sequence is TGTGCCAGCTTCGACAGGGTCGAGACCCAGTTCTTC. Translating gives CASFDRVETQFF. This rearrangement joins TRBV9 to TRBJ2-1, with 7 bases lining up with TRBD1. Germline trimming cut 7 bases from V and 13 bases from J; bases unmatched to any gene: 11. The CDR3 runs to 12 residues. CDR1 and CDR2 from the germline V gene are SGDLS and YYNGEE.

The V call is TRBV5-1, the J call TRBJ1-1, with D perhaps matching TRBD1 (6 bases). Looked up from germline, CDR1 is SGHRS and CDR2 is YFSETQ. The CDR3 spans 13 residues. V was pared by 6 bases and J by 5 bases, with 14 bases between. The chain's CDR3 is CASTAGGATEAFF. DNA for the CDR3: TGCGCCAGCACCGCGGGGGGCGCGACTGAAGCTTTCTTT. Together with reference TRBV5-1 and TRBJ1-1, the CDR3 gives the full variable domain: KAGVTQTPRYLIKTRGQQVTLSCSPISGHRSVSWYQQTPGQGLQFLFEYFSETQRNKGNFPGRFSGRQFSNSRSEMNVSTLELGDSALYLCASTAGGATEAFFGQGTRLTVV.

Here the CDR3 reads CASSLSGTGGYGYTF. For the CDR3, the DNA is TGTGCCAGCAGCTTGTCCGGGACAGGCGGGTATGGCTACACCTTC. V gene TRBV5-5 combines with J gene TRBJ1-2; 8 bases agree with TRBD1. CDR1 and CDR2 (germline): SGHKS, YYEKEE (reference sequence). This CDR3 is 15 amino acids long. Germline trimming cut 1 base from V and 5 bases from J; bases unmatched to any gene: 7.

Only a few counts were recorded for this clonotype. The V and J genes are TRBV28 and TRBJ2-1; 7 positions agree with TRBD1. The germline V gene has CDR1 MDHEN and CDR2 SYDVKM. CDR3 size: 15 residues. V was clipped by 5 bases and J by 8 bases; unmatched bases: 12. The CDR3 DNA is TGTGCCAGCAGTCTGGGACAGATGAACGGCGATGAGCAGTTCTTC. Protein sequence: CASSLGQMNGDEQFF.

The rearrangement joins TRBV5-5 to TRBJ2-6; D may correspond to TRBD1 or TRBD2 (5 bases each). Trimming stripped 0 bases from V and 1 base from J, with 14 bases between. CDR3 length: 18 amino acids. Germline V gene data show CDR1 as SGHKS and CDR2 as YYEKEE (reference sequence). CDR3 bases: TGTGCCAGCAGCTTGGCCATGGGGGAAGGGTCTGGGGCCAACGTCCTGACTTTC. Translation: CASSLAMGEGSGANVLTF.

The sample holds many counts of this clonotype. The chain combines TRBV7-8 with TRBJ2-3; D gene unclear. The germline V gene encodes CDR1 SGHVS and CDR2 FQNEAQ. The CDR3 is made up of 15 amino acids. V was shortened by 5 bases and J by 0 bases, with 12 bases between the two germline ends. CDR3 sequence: CASSATVTSTDTQYF. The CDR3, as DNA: TGTGCCAGCAGCGCGACGGTCACTAGCACAGATACGCAGTATTTT.